The source of this T cell receptor beta chain is a study of T cell changes during pregnancy in multiple sclerosis (dated by TCRdb to the late 2010s). Notes on the research overall: Changes in the T cell repertoire over the course of pregnancy were examined in this study in women with multiple sclerosis.

The library was built by means of the immunoSEQ multiplex PCR assay. In TCRdb, the immuneACCESS table is reduced to in-frame sequences with V and J assigned. These tables do not hold every clone; where another copy was compared, an unresolved V gene accounts for under half, and the others remain unexplained. The sample records 84,000 or so clones, roughly 94% of which are singletons. The top ten hold under 0.85% of the sample. Trimmed from V: 5 bases; trimmed from J: 4 bases; junction bases lacking a gene match: 11. From the germline V gene (reference sequence), CDR1 is LNHDA and CDR2 is SQIVND. Spanning cysteine to phenylalanine, the CDR3 consists of 16 amino acids. Kept here is only the CDR3 DNA, which spans 48 bases and is read in frame from base 1. Comments on this clone: There is no known antigen for this receptor. No base quality information exists; no much larger clone differs at one position.

The starting material was peripheral blood, obtained in the third trimester of pregnancy. The chain is assembled from TRBV19 and TRBJ1-1; 9 central bases correspond to TRBD1. This clonotype was sampled from a female donor with multiple sclerosis, enrolled in a pregnancy study. The CDR3 reads CASSLRTGEGRTEAFF. The DNA sequence follows: TGTGCCAGTAGTCTCCGGACAGGGGAGGGGCGCACTGAAGCTTTCTTT.